A single sample is the source of the 18 T cell receptor beta chains below, sequenced in a study of T cells in Graves' hyperthyroidism and ophthalmopathy. Regions amplified from RNA transcripts were the TCR beta CDR3 regions. RT-PCR in the first round (using the HTBI primer set) targeted the TCR CDR3. MiXCR was run by TCRdb on the multiplex PCR reads, yielding one entry per CDR3 protein. The table has some 510,000 distinct CDR3 sequences, about half seen once. The sample comprised peripheral blood or thyroid tissue (not recorded which). The receptors were sampled from a woman under 30 with Graves' hyperthyroidism.

In regard to this clonotype: The conserved phenylalanine or tryptophan is not found at the CDR3 terminus, so this likely reflects a read error. This rearrangement joins TRBV7-9 to TRBJ1-1, with D perhaps matching TRBD1 (6 bases). The CDR3 consists of 16 residues. Germline-derived CDR1 and CDR2 are SEHNR and FQNEAQ (reference sequence). The germline V and J ends were trimmed by 6 bases and 1 base, with 18 bases remaining between them. The CDR3 here is CASSPTAGQTNTEAFL. The DNA for the CDR3 is TGTGCCAGCAGTCCCACCGCGGGACAAACGAACACTGAAGCTTTCCTT.

This chain uses TRBV2 with TRBJ2-1, with 12 bases identical to TRBD2. The ends lost 6 bases at V and 8 bases at J; junction bases unmatched: 8. CDR3 length: 15 amino acids. Germline CDR1 reads SNHLY; CDR2 reads FYNNEI. The CDR3 here is CASRIRLAGVHEQFF. In nucleotides, the CDR3 is TGTGCCAGCAGGATCAGACTAGCGGGAGTGCATGAGCAGTTCTTC.

The table lists this clonotype with many counts. A junction boundary mismatches the germline segment, possibly from a read error. The V gene is TRBV7-9, the J gene TRBJ1-3; D is ambiguous. The CDR3 length is 12 residues. The V gene's germline CDR1 is SEHNR and CDR2 FQNEAQ (reference sequence). The CDR3 loop is CASSLDMTAKDF. The CDR3 bases are TGTGCCAGCAGCTTAGATATGACGGCTAAAGATTTT.

The chain is built from TRBV6-1 and TRBJ2-7; a possible D gene is TRBD2 (5 bases). The last part of the DNA fits TRBJ2-1 better; the J call may be wrong. CDR1 and CDR2 from the germline V gene are MNHNS and SASEGT. The CDR3 is made up of 13 amino acids. The CDR3 DNA reads as TGTGCCAGCAGTCTGGACCGACTATACGAGCAGTTCTTC. Protein: CASSLDRLYEQFF.

V usage is TRBV12-5 and J usage is TRBJ2-5; the D is unclear. Germline lookup yields CDR1 LGHNT and CDR2 FRNRAP. Trimming left V 0 bases short and J 4 bases short, with 12 bases between. CDR3 length: 15 residues. CDR3 sequence: CASGLVQTGGETQYF. Here the CDR3 DNA reads TGTGCTAGTGGTTTGGTACAAACGGGCGGAGAGACCCAGTACTTC.

This chain joins TRBV20-1 and TRBJ2-6; no definite D call. Trimming pared 5 bases from V and 4 bases from J, leaving 9 bases between. Germline lookup yields CDR1 DFQATT and CDR2 SNEGSKA (reference sequence). The CDR3 covers 13 residues. This CDR3 reads CSAGKQGANVLTF. CDR3 coding DNA: TGCAGTGCTGGCAAACAGGGGGCCAACGTCCTGACTTTC.

On this clonotype itself: The germline gene is not matched at one end of the junction; a read error may be the cause. The CDR3: CASSSYRGLKNSPLHF. In DNA, the CDR3 is TGTGCCAGCAGTTCGTACAGGGGGCTGAAGAATTCGCCCCTCCACTTT. J is TRBJ1-6 and V is TRBV25-1, with TRBD1 matching over 9 bases. The germline gives CDR1 MGHDK, CDR2 SYGVNS. This CDR3 comprises 16 residues.

V is TRBV14 and J is TRBJ2-7; TRBD2 might be the D (6 bases). This CDR3 region has 14 residues. V lost 0 bases, J lost 3 bases, and 9 bases lay in between. CDR1 and CDR2 (germline): SGHDN, FVKESK. The CDR3 DNA reads TGTGCCAGCAGCCAAGAAACTAGCAGCTACGAGCAGTACTTC. Encoded protein: CASSQETSSYEQYF.

Details on this clonotype: This clone may be a read error of a much larger clone one base away. The chain uses TRBV5-6 and TRBJ1-4; tentatively, D is TRBD1 (5 bases). The V and J ends lost 4 bases and 5 bases respectively, with 12 bases between them. CDR1 and CDR2 (germline): SGHDT, YYEEEE. CDR3 length: 14 residues. CDR3 loop: CASSLDRKNEKLFF. CDR3 bases: TGTGCCAGCAGCCTCGACAGAAAGAATGAAAAACTGTTTTTT.

This clonotype occurred once. The chain carries TRBV24-1 and TRBJ2-7, with 8 positions matching TRBD2. From germline, CDR1 is KGHDR and CDR2 SFDVKD. CDR3 size: 14 residues. Trimming cost V 7 bases and J 7 bases; bases outside gene matches: 11. CDR3 nucleotide sequence: TGTGCCACCAGGAAGGGGACTAGTGACAATGAGCAGTACTTC. Protein: CATRKGTSDNEQYF.

For this clonotype: At one of its ends the junction is not consistent with the germline gene, which may arise from a read error. The J gene is TRBJ1-3, the V gene TRBV10-3, with D unclear. Germline V lookup: CDR1 ENHRY, CDR2 SYGVKD. The CDR3 runs 11 residues. The CDR3 loop reads CAISDGLRSHF. Written as DNA, the CDR3 is TGTGCCATCAGCGACGGGTTACGAAGCCATTTT.

The rearrangement uses TRBV4-1 and TRBJ1-5; no clear D gene. Germline-derived CDR1 and CDR2 are MGHRA and YSYEKL. Trimming shortened V by 0 bases and J by 1 base, and 10 bases separated the two germline ends. This CDR3 comprises 16 residues. The CDR3 DNA is TGCGCCAGCAGCCAAGAATGGAGGTTAAGCAATCAGCCCCAGCATTTT. Translated: CASSQEWRLSNQPQHF.

The rearrangement links TRBV24-1 to TRBJ1-1; a weak D match, TRBD1 (5 bases). This CDR3 spans 12 amino acids. Germline V lookup: CDR1 KGHDR, CDR2 SFDVKD. Trimming stripped 7 bases from V and 8 bases from J, with 13 bases between. CDR3 bases: TGTGCCACCAGCAGCCAAGACAGCGAAGCTTTCTTT. Translation: CATSSQDSEAFF.

This clonotype was detected a few times. The chain joins TRBV9 to TRBJ2-7; possibly TRBD2 for D (7 bases). Trimming removed 4 bases from V and 3 bases from J, with 14 bases in between. The germline V gene encodes CDR1 SGDLS and CDR2 YYNGEE. This CDR3 has 14 amino acids. This chain's CDR3 is CASSPGGGGYEQYF. Written as DNA, the CDR3 is TGTGCCAGCAGCCCTGGGGGAGGGGGCTACGAGCAGTACTTC.

This rearrangement joins TRBV10-3 to TRBJ1-4; D not certain. The CDR3 contains 12 residues. Trimming left V 4 bases short and J 3 bases short, with 3 bases between. Germline lookup yields CDR1 ENHRY and CDR2 SYGVKD. For the CDR3, the DNA is TGTGCCATCAGTGCGGCTAATGAAAAACTGTTTTTT. Translating gives CAISAANEKLFF.

The J gene is TRBJ2-7, the V gene TRBV19, with D uncertain. The V end was cut by 0 bases, the J end by 2 bases, with 2 bases between. Germline V CDR1 and CDR2: LNHDA, SQIVND (reference sequence). The CDR3 extends over 12 amino acids. The CDR3 sequence is CASSIDPYEQYF. The CDR3 DNA is TGTGCCAGTAGTATAGATCCCTACGAGCAGTACTTC.

This clonotype was found a few times. This chain uses TRBV6-6 with TRBJ2-5; the D gene is possibly TRBD1 (5 bases). Germline-derived CDR1 and CDR2 are MNHNY and SVGAGI (reference sequence). The CDR3 totals 13 residues. Trimming removed 4 bases from V and 2 bases from J, with 8 bases in between. The CDR3, as DNA: TGTGCCAGCAGTTTGACAGTTCAAGAGACCCAGTACTTC. Translated: CASSLTVQETQYF.

This chain links TRBV7-6 with TRBJ2-5; no definite D call. Germline CDR1 and CDR2: SGHVS and FNYEAQ. This CDR3 comprises 14 residues. With 3 bases removed from V and 5 bases from J, the gap between germline ends came to 13 bases. CDR3 DNA: TGTGCCAGCAGCTTGAATGCGGCGGAGGAGACCCAGTACTTC. Its translation: CASSLNAAEETQYF. Supplemented by reference TRBV7-6 and TRBJ2-5, the full variable domain reads GAGVSQSPRYKVTKRGQDVALRCDPISGHVSLYWYRQALGQGPEFLTYFNYEAQQDKSGLPNDRFSAERPEGSISTLTIQRTEQRDSAMYRCASSLNAAEETQYFGPGTRLLVL.